Listed below are T cell receptor beta chains from one sample, sequenced in a study of PD-1 blockade in classical Hodgkin lymphoma. Profiling relied on immunoSEQ multiplex PCR, and the TCRdb table lists in-frame clones only, not all of them. In the table there are roughly 1,900 clones, 75% to 90% of which are singletons. This material consisted of CD4+ T cells from blood, taken at baseline. Receptors were obtained from a human donor with classical Hodgkin lymphoma. Each CDR3 is given with its conserved first and last residue. Fields, in order: clone size, V gene, D gene, J gene, CDR3 protein, CDR3 DNA. The D gene is left open where the match is weak. Some rows have no size entry. The others give once, few or many, or a class for an expanded clone.

.	TRBV6-1	TRBD1	TRBJ2-1	CASSRQGSYNEQFF	TGTGCCAGCAGCCGACAGGGATCCTACAATGAGCAGTTCTTC
.	TRBV29-1	TRBD1	TRBJ2-5	CSVATGGYQETQYF	TGCAGCGTTGCGACAGGGGGGTACCAAGAGACCCAGTACTTC
.	TRBV29-1	.	TRBJ2-7	CSVESRQGGHEQYF	TGCAGCGTTGAAAGTAGGCAGGGAGGCCACGAGCAGTACTTC
.	TRBV11-2	.	TRBJ2-4	CASSLSGAANIQYF	TGTGCCAGCAGCTTATCGGGGGCTGCAAACATTCAGTACTTC
.	TRBV2	.	TRBJ2-7	CASSLTGTTTYEQYF	TGTGCCAGCAGTCTTACAGGGACTACCACCTACGAGCAGTACTTC
.	TRBV19	TRBD1	TRBJ1-5	CASSIRGTGGNQPQHF	TGTGCCAGTAGTATAAGAGGGACAGGGGGCAATCAGCCCCAGCATTTT
.	TRBV7-6	.	TRBJ1-1	CASSPRALGNTEAFF	TGTGCCAGCAGTCCCCGGGCCCTAGGGAACACTGAAGCTTTCTTT
.	TRBV29-1	.	TRBJ1-2	CSVLSTGGLGYTF	TGCAGCGTGCTTAGTACGGGGGGACTTGGCTACACCTTC
.	TRBV5-1	.	TRBJ1-3	CASSLTGNSGNTIYF	TGCGCCAGCAGCTTAACGGGAAACTCTGGAAACACCATATATTTT
.	TRBV7-9	.	TRBJ2-2	CASSLGITTGELFF	TGTGCCAGCAGCTTAGGAATAACCACCGGGGAGCTGTTTTTT
.	TRBV5-1	.	TRBJ2-5	CASRPGTARETQYF	TGCGCCAGCAGGCCTGGGACGGCCAGAGAGACCCAGTACTTC
.	TRBV4-1	.	TRBJ1-1	CASSQDERVNTEAFF	TGCGCCAGCAGCCAAGATGAGAGAGTTAACACTGAAGCTTTCTTT
few	TRBV6-5	.	TRBJ1-6	CASSYRADSPLHF	TGTGCCAGCAGTTACCGGGCGGATTCACCCCTCCACTTT
.	TRBV5-1	.	TRBJ2-5	CASRLQGSQETQYF	TGCGCCAGCAGGCTACAGGGTAGTCAAGAGACCCAGTACTTC
.	TRBV2	.	TRBJ1-6	CASRRTANNSPLHF	TGTGCCAGCAGACGGACAGCCAATAATTCACCCCTCCACTTT
.	TRBV2	.	TRBJ1-1	CASINANRMNTEAFF	TGTGCCAGCATTAATGCGAACAGAATGAACACTGAAGCTTTCTTT
.	TRBV5-4	.	TRBJ2-1	CASSLLWEFNNEQFF	TGTGCCAGCAGCTTGCTTTGGGAATTCAACAATGAGCAGTTCTTC
.	TRBV4-1	.	TRBJ2-2	CASSQVLVSTGELFF	TGCGCCAGCAGCCAAGTGTTAGTCTCCACCGGGGAGCTGTTTTTT
.	TRBV7-8	TRBD1	TRBJ1-5	CASSLGQGNQPQHF	TGTGCCAGCAGCCTAGGACAGGGGAATCAGCCCCAGCATTTT
.	TRBV5-5	.	TRBJ2-3	CASSQRTFGSTDTQYF	TGTGCCAGCAGTCAAAGGACTTTCGGAAGCACAGATACGCAGTATTTT
.	TRBV11-2	.	TRBJ2-2	CASSLELVPPAAGELFF	TGTGCCAGCAGCTTAGAACTAGTACCTCCCGCGGCCGGGGAGCTGTTTTTT
once	TRBV18	.	TRBJ1-2	CASSPDTNYGYTF	TGTGCCAGCTCACCGGACACCAACTATGGCTACACCTTC
.	TRBV2	.	TRBJ2-7	CASSAAGFSEQYF	TGTGCCAGCAGTGCAGCTGGTTTCTCCGAGCAGTACTTC
.	TRBV7-8	TRBD2	TRBJ2-7	CASSLTGTSGVEQYF	TGTGCCAGCAGCTTAACCGGGACTAGCGGGGTAGAGCAGTACTTC
.	TRBV6-1	TRBD2	TRBJ2-7	CATGLEIVYEQYF	TGTGCCACAGGACTAGAGATTGTCTACGAGCAGTACTTC
.	TRBV11-2	TRBD2	TRBJ2-5	CASSLASGDLMAQYF	TGTGCCAGCAGCTTAGCTAGCGGGGACCTCATGGCCCAGTACTTC
.	TRBV5-1	TRBD1	TRBJ1-1	CASGRQGTEAFF	TGCGCCAGCGGGAGACAGGGGACTGAAGCTTTCTTT
.	TRBV6-5	TRBD2	TRBJ2-5	CASSYALAGGRETQYF	TGTGCCAGCAGTTACGCCCTAGCGGGGGGACGGGAGACCCAGTACTTC
.	TRBV29-1	TRBD1	TRBJ2-7	CSVEGQGDEQYF	TGCAGCGTTGAGGGACAGGGCGACGAGCAGTACTTC
.	TRBV27	.	TRBJ1-5	CARLSLVRNQPQHF	TGTGCCAGACTGTCATTGGTGCGCAATCAGCCCCAGCATTTT
.	TRBV6-5	TRBD1	TRBJ2-7	CASSSDRGIYEQYF	TGTGCCAGCAGTTCGGACAGGGGGATCTACGAGCAGTACTTC
.	TRBV2	.	TRBJ1-5	CASSGVGRVDQPQHF	TGTGCCAGCAGTGGGGTAGGCAGGGTTGATCAGCCCCAGCATTTT
.	TRBV6-1	.	TRBJ1-3	CASKRASGNTIYF	TGTGCCAGCAAGAGAGCCTCTGGAAACACCATATATTTT
.	TRBV7-9	.	TRBJ1-6	CASSLAQENSPLHF	TGTGCCAGCAGCTTAGCACAGGAAAATTCACCCCTCCACTTT
.	TRBV7-7	.	TRBJ1-1	CASSRLPRSTEAFF	TGTGCCAGCAGCCGTCTACCGAGGAGCACTGAAGCTTTCTTT
.	TRBV6-5	TRBD2	TRBJ2-5	CASSKRGGVPETQYF	TGTGCCAGCAGTAAGCGGGGTGGGGTACCGGAGACCCAGTACTTC
.	TRBV5-1	.	TRBJ1-6	CASSLGLFGGGNSPLHF	TGCGCCAGCAGCTTAGGCCTATTCGGAGGGGGTAATTCACCCCTCCACTTT
.	TRBV5-1	.	TRBJ2-3	CASSFRDSTDTQYF	TGCGCCAGCAGCTTCCGGGACAGCACAGATACGCAGTATTTT
.	TRBV6-1	.	TRBJ1-1	CASSALWGNTEAFF	TGTGCCAGCAGTGCCCTTTGGGGGAACACTGAAGCTTTCTTT
.	TRBV30	.	TRBJ2-1	CAWSRARYNEQFF	TGTGCCTGGAGTCGAGCGAGATACAATGAGCAGTTCTTC
.	TRBV5-8	.	TRBJ2-1	CASSHITGWSSYNEQFF	TGTGCCAGCAGCCATATTACAGGGTGGAGCTCCTACAATGAGCAGTTCTTC
once	TRBV5-6	TRBD1	TRBJ1-2	CASSLFGTAKNYGYTF	TGTGCCAGCAGCTTATTTGGGACAGCCAAGAACTATGGCTACACCTTC
.	TRBV29-1	TRBD1	TRBJ2-7	CSVAGTDYEQYF	TGCAGCGTCGCCGGGACAGACTACGAGCAGTACTTC
.	TRBV27	TRBD1	TRBJ2-4	CASSLDRARILAKNIQYF	TGTGCCAGCAGTTTGGACAGGGCGAGGATCTTAGCCAAAAACATTCAGTACTTC
.	TRBV2	.	TRBJ2-1	CASGTQGYNEQFF	TGTGCCAGCGGGACCCAGGGGTACAATGAGCAGTTCTTC
.	TRBV18	.	TRBJ1-3	CASSPRTTGTASGNTIYF	TGTGCCAGCTCACCACGGACCACCGGGACCGCCTCTGGAAACACCATATATTTT
.	TRBV25-1	.	TRBJ2-7	CASSAIGDTTYEQYF	TGTGCCAGCAGTGCCATCGGGGACACAACCTACGAGCAGTACTTC
.	TRBV2	.	TRBJ2-1	CATSLQGGRYHEQFF	TGTGCCACCTCGCTCCAGGGGGGGCGTTACCATGAGCAGTTCTTC
.	TRBV7-7	.	TRBJ2-2	CASSLVRNTGELFF	TGTGCCAGCAGCTTAGTACGAAACACCGGGGAGCTGTTTTTT
.	TRBV18	TRBD1	TRBJ2-3	CASSPPGQGGDTQYF	TGTGCCAGCTCACCACCGGGACAGGGGGGAGATACGCAGTATTTT
once	TRBV6-4	.	TRBJ2-3	CASSDSWGGADTQYF	TGTGCCAGCAGTGACTCGTGGGGGGGCGCGGATACGCAGTATTTT